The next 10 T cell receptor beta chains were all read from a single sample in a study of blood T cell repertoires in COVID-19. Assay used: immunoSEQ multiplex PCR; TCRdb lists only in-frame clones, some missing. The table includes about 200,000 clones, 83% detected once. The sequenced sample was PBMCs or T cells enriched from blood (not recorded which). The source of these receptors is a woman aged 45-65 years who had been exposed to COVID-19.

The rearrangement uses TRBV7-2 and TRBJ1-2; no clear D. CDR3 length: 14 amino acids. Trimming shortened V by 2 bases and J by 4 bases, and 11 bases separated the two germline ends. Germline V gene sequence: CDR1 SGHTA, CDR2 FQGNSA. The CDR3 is CASSLQGRIYGYTF. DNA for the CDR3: TGTGCCAGCAGCTTACAAGGGAGAATCTATGGCTACACCTTC.

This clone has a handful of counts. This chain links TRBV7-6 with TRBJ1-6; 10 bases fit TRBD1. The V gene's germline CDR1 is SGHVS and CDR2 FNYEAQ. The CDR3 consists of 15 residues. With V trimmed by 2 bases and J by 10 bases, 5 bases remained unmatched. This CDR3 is CASSLLTGGDSPLHF. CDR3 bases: TGTGCCAGCAGCTTATTGACAGGGGGCGACTCACCCCTCCACTTT. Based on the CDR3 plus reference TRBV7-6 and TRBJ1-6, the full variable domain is GAGVSQSPRYKVTKRGQDVALRCDPISGHVSLYWYRQALGQGPEFLTYFNYEAQQDKSGLPNDRFSAERPEGSISTLTIQRTEQRDSAMYRCASSLLTGGDSPLHFGNGTRLTVT.

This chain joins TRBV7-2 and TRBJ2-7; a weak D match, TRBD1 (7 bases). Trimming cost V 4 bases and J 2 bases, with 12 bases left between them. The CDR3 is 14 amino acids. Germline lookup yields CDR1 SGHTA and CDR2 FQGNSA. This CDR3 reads CASSSDRRAYEQYF. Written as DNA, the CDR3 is TGTGCCAGCAGCTCGGACAGGAGGGCCTACGAGCAGTACTTC.

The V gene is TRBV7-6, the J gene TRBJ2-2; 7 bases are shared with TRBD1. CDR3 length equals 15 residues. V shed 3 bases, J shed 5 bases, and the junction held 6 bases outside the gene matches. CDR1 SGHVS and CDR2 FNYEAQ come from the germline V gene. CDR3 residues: CASSLVQGLTGELFF. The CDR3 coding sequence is TGTGCCAGCAGCTTGGTACAGGGGTTGACCGGGGAGCTGTTTTTT.

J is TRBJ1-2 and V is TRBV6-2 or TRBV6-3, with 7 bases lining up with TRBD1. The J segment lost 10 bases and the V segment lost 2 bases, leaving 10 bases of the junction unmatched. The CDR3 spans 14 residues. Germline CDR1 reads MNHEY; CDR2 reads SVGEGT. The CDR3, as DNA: TGTGCCAGCAGTTACACCGGGACAGCCTCCTTCTACACCTTC. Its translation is CASSYTGTASFYTF.

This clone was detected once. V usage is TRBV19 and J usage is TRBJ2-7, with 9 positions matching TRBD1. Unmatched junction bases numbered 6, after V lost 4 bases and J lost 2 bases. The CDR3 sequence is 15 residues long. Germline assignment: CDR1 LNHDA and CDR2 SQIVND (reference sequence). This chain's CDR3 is CASSTSGDRAYEQYF. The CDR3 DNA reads TGTGCCAGTAGTACCTCCGGGGACAGGGCCTACGAGCAGTACTTC.

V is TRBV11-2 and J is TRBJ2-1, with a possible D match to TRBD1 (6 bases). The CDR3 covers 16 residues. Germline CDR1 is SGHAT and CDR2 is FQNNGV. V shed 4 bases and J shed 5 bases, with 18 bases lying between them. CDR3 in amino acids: CASSSLRGSMDNEQFF. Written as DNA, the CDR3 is TGTGCCAGCAGCTCCCTGAGGGGGTCGATGGACAATGAGCAGTTCTTC. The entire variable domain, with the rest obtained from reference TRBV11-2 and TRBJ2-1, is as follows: EAGVAQSPRYKIIEKRQSVAFWCNPISGHATLYWYQQILGQGPKLLIQFQNNGVVDDSQLPKDRFSAERLKGVDSTLKIQPAKLEDSAVYLCASSSLRGSMDNEQFFGPGTRLTVL.

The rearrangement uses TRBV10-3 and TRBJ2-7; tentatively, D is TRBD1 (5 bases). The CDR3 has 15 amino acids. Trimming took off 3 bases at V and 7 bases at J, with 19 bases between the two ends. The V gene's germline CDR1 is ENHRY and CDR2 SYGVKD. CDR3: CAISEGVEGADEQYF. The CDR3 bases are TGTGCCATCAGTGAAGGGGTCGAAGGGGCGGATGAGCAGTACTTC.

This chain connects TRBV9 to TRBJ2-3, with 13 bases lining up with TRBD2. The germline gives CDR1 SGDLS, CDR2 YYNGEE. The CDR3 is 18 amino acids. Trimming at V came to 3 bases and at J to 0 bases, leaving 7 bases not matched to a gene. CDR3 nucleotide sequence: TGTGCCAGCAGCGCCGGACTAGCGGGGGCCCTCAGCACAGATACGCAGTATTTT. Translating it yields CASSAGLAGALSTDTQYF.

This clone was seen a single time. The CDR3 sequence: CASSLWGRGQPQHF. CDR3 in DNA: TGTGCCAGCAGCTTGTGGGGGAGGGGCCAGCCCCAGCATTTT. The chain links TRBV5-4 to TRBJ1-5; a weak D match, TRBD1 (5 bases). Trimming cost V 1 base and J 7 bases, with 12 bases left between them. Germline V CDR1 and CDR2: SGHNT, YYREEE (reference sequence). The CDR3 length is 14 residues.